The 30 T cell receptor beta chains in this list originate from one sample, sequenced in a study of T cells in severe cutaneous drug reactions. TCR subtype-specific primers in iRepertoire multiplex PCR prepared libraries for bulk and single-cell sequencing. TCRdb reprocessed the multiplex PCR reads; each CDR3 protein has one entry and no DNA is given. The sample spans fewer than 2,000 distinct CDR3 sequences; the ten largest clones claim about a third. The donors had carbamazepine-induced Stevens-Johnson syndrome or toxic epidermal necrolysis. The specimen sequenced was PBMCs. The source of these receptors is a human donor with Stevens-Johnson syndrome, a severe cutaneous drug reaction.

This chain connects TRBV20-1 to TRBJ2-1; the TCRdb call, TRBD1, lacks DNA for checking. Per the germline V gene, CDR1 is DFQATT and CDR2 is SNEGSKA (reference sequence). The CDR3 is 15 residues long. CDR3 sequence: CSARDRQSSYNEQFF.

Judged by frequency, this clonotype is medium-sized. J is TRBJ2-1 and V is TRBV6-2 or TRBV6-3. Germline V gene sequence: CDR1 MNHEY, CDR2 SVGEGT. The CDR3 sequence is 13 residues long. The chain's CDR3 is CASSLTIPNEQFF.

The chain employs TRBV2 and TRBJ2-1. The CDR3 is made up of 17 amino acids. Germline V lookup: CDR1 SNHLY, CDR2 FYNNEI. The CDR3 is CASSEAYGRSSYNEQFF.

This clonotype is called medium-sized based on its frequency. The CDR3 reads CASSVGLAGIYNEQFF. J is TRBJ2-1 and V is TRBV9; TCRdb reports TRBD2, a call that lacks DNA to check it against. Germline CDR1 and CDR2: SGDLS and YYNGEE. The CDR3 extends over 16 amino acids.

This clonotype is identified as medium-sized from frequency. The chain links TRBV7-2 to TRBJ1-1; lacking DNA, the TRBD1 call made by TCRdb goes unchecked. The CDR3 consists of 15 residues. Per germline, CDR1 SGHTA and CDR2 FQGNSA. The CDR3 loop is CASSFRQSKNTEAFF.

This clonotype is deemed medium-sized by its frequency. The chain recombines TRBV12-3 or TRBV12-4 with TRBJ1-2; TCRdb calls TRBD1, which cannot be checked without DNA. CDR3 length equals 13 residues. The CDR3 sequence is CASRRAGTYGYTF.

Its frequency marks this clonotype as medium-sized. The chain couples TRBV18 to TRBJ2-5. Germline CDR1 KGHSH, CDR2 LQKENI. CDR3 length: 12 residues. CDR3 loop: CASSPRQETQYF.

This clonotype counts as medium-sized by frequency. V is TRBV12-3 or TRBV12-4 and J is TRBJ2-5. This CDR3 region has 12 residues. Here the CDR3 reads CASSLSGETQYF.

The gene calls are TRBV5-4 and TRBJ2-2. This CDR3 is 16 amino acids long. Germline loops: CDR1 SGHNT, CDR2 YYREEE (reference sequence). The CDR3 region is CASSADAQANTGELFF.

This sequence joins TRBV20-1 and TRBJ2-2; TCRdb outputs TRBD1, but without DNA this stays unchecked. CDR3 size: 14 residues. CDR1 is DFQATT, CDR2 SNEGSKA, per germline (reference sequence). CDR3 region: CSAIPGPGTGGLFF.

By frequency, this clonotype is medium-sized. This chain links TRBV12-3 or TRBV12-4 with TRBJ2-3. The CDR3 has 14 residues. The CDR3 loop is CASSPRVSTDTQYF.

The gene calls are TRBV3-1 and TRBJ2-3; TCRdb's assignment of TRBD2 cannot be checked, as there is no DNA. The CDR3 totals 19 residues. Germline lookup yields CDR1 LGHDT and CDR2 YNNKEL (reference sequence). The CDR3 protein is CASSHYRTSGGGSTDTQYF.

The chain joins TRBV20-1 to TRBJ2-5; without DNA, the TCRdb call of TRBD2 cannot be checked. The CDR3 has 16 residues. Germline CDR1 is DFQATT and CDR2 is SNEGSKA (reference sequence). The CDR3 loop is CSASTHGTRGRETQYF.

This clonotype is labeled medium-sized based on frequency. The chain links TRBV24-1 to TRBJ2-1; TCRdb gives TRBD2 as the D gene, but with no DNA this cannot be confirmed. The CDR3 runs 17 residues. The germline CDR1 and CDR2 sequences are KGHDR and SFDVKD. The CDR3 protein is CATSDSMVAGVKVEQFF.

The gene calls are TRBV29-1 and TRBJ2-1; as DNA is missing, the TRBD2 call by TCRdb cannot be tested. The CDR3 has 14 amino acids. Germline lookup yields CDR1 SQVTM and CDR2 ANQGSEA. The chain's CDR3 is CSVGLAGDYNEQFF.

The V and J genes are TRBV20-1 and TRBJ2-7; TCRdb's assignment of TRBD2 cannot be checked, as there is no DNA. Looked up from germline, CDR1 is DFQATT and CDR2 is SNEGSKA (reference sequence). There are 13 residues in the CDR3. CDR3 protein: CSARDGPYYEQYF.

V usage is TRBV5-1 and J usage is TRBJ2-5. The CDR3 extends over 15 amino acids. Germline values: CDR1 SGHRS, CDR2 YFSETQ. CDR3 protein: CASSLASTPQETQYF.

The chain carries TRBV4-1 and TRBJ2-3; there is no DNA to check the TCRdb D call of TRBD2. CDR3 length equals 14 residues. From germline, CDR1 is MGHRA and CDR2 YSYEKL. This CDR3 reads CASTLSGATDTQYF.

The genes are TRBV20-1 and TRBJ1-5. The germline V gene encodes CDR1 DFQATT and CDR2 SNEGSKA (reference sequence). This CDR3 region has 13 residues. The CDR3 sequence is CSARDPVNQPQHF.

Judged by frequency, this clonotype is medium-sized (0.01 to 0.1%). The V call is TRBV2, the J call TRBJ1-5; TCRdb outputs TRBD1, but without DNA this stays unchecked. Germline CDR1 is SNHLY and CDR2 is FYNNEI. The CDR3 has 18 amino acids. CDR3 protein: CASRSTTGFGNSNQPQHF.

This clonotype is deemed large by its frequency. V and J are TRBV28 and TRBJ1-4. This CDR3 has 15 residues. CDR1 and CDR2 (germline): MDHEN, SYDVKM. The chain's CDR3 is CASSISPGQRSKLFF.

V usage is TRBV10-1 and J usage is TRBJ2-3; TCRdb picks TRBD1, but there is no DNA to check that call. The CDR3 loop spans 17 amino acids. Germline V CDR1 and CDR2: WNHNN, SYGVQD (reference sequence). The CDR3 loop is CASSEYRVSAFTDTQYF.

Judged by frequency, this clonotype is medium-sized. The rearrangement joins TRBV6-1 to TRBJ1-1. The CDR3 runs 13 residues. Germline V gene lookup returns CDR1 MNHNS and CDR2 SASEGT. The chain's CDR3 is CAIGLRANTEAFF.

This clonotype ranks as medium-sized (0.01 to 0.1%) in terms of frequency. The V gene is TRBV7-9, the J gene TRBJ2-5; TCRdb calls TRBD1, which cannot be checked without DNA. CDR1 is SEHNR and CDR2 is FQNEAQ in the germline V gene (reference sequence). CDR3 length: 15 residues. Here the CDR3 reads CASGSRQGYQETQYF.

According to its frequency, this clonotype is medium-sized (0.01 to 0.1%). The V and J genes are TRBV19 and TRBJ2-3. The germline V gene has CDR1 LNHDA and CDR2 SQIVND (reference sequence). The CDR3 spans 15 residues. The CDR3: CASSIMGTRQDTQYF.

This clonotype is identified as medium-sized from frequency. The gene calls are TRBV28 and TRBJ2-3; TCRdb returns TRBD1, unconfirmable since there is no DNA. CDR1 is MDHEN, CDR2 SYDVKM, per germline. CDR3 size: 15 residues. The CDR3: CASSLPGQPLGTQYF.

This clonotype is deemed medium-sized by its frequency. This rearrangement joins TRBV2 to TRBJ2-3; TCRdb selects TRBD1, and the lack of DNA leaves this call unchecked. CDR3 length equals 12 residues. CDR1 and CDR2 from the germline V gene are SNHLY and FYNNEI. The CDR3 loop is CASSETGDTQYF.

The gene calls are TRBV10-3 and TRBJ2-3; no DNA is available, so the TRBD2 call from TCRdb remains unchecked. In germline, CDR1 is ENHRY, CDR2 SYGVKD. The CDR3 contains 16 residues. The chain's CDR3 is CAISEGLAALTDTQYF.

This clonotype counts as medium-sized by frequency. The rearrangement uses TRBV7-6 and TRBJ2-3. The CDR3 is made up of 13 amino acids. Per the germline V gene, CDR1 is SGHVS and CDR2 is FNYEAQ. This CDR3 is CASSLISTDTQYF.

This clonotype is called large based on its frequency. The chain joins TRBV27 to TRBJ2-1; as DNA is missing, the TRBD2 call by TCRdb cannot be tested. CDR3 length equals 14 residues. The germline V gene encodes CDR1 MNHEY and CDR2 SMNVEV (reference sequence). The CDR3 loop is CASSLGGVYNEQFF.